A selection of T cell receptor beta chains follows, all from one sample in a study of blood T cell repertoires in COVID-19. The data were produced by immunoSEQ multiplex PCR, yet TCRdb's version contains in-frame clones alone and is incomplete. Here the sample spans about 66,000 clones, 82% being singletons. The sequenced sample consisted of peripheral blood. The receptor set was obtained from a man in his 60s with acute or convalescent COVID-19. Both conserved end residues are part of each CDR3. Each record gives: CDR3 DNA, CDR3 protein, J gene, clone size, V gene, D gene. D genes are given only for firm matches. Size tells how often a clone was seen (once, few, many) or the class of an expanded clone, and some rows leave it out.

CDR3 DNA: TGCAGCGTTGACACTTACACTGAAGCTTTCTTT
CDR3 protein: CSVDTYTEAFF
J gene: TRBJ1-1
clone size: .
V gene: TRBV29-1
D gene: .

CDR3 DNA: TGTGCCAGCAGCGTAGGGGCTTGGGGGCAGGAATATGGCTACACCTTC
CDR3 protein: CASSVGAWGQEYGYTF
J gene: TRBJ1-2
clone size: .
V gene: TRBV9
D gene: .

CDR3 DNA: TGTGCCACCAGCAGTCCCGGACAGGGGACCGGGGAGCTGTTTTTT
CDR3 protein: CATSSPGQGTGELFF
J gene: TRBJ2-2
clone size: .
V gene: TRBV15
D gene: TRBD1

CDR3 DNA: TGCGCCAGCAGCCGGGACTCGAACAGGGGGTACAATGAGCAGTTCTTC
CDR3 protein: CASSRDSNRGYNEQFF
J gene: TRBJ2-1
clone size: .
V gene: TRBV5-1
D gene: TRBD1

CDR3 DNA: TGTGCCAGCAGTTTCCAAGGGACTAGCGGGGGGGCCAGCACAGATACGCAGTATTTT
CDR3 protein: CASSFQGTSGGASTDTQYF
J gene: TRBJ2-3
clone size: .
V gene: TRBV27
D gene: TRBD2

CDR3 DNA: TGTGCCACCAGTGATTTGTCTAATGAGCAGTTCTTC
CDR3 protein: CATSDLSNEQFF
J gene: TRBJ2-1
clone size: .
V gene: TRBV24-1
D gene: .

CDR3 DNA: TGTGCCAGTAGTATCCGGGACAACAATCAGCCCCAGCATTTT
CDR3 protein: CASSIRDNNQPQHF
J gene: TRBJ1-5
clone size: .
V gene: TRBV19
D gene: .

CDR3 DNA: TGTGCTAGTGCCCGACAGGGATTACCTTCCTCGACCCAGTACTTC
CDR3 protein: CASARQGLPSSTQYF
J gene: TRBJ2-5
clone size: .
V gene: TRBV12-5
D gene: TRBD1

CDR3 DNA: TGTGCCAGCAGGGGGGCCTATGGCTACACCTTC
CDR3 protein: CASRGAYGYTF
J gene: TRBJ1-2
clone size: .
V gene: TRBV2
D gene: .

CDR3 DNA: TGTGCCAGCAGGGACAGGGTTGACTACGAGCAGTACTTC
CDR3 protein: CASRDRVDYEQYF
J gene: TRBJ2-7
clone size: .
V gene: TRBV25-1
D gene: TRBD1

CDR3 DNA: TGCGCCAGCAGCCGATCGACAGCTCCCTCCTACGAGCAGTACTTC
CDR3 protein: CASSRSTAPSYEQYF
J gene: TRBJ2-7
clone size: .
V gene: TRBV4-1
D gene: .

CDR3 DNA: TGTGCCAGCAGTCTAAGCGGGGGGGCTGGGTTCAATGAGCAGTTCTTC
CDR3 protein: CASSLSGGAGFNEQFF
J gene: TRBJ2-1
clone size: .
V gene: TRBV6-6
D gene: TRBD2

CDR3 DNA: TGTGCCAGCAGCCTTAGGACGGGAACACGCACTGAAGCTTTCTTT
CDR3 protein: CASSLRTGTRTEAFF
J gene: TRBJ1-1
clone size: .
V gene: TRBV9
D gene: .

CDR3 DNA: TGTGCCAGCTCCGACGCCAGGGCCACGCCGCCCCAGCATTTT
CDR3 protein: CASSDARATPPQHF
J gene: TRBJ1-5
clone size: .
V gene: TRBV18
D gene: .

CDR3 DNA: TGTGCCAGCAGCCAAAGACAGGGGCATAACGTGGATACGCAGTATTTT
CDR3 protein: CASSQRQGHNVDTQYF
J gene: TRBJ2-3
clone size: .
V gene: TRBV9
D gene: TRBD1

CDR3 DNA: TGCGCCAGCAGTCATGCGAGGAACACTGAAGCTTTCTTT
CDR3 protein: CASSHARNTEAFF
J gene: TRBJ1-1
clone size: .
V gene: TRBV10-2
D gene: .

CDR3 DNA: TGTGCCTGGAGTGGAGGAGCGGGATCTTCTAATGAGCAGTTCTTC
CDR3 protein: CAWSGGAGSSNEQFF
J gene: TRBJ2-1
clone size: .
V gene: TRBV30
D gene: TRBD2

CDR3 DNA: TGTGCCAGTACGGGGGTTAGCAATCAGCCCCAGCATTTT
CDR3 protein: CASTGVSNQPQHF
J gene: TRBJ1-5
clone size: .
V gene: TRBV19
D gene: .

CDR3 DNA: TGTGCCAGCAGCTTCTGGACGGGGTTAAGCAATCAGCCCCAGCATTTT
CDR3 protein: CASSFWTGLSNQPQHF
J gene: TRBJ1-5
clone size: few
V gene: TRBV5-6
D gene: .

CDR3 DNA: TGCGCCAGCAGTGAGAGAGGTAAAGAGACCCAGTACTTC
CDR3 protein: CASSERGKETQYF
J gene: TRBJ2-5
clone size: .
V gene: TRBV10-2
D gene: .

CDR3 DNA: TGTGCCAGCAGCGCCGGGACAGGAGGGAATCAGCCCCAGCATTTT
CDR3 protein: CASSAGTGGNQPQHF
J gene: TRBJ1-5
clone size: few
V gene: TRBV6-5
D gene: TRBD1

CDR3 DNA: TGTGCCAGCAGTTACTCCTCTAGCGTTGGTACTGAAGCTTTCTTT
CDR3 protein: CASSYSSSVGTEAFF
J gene: TRBJ1-1
clone size: .
V gene: TRBV6-5
D gene: .

CDR3 DNA: TGTGCCAGCAGCTCCCGGGGCGCCGCAGCGGGTCAGCCCCAGCATTTT
CDR3 protein: CASSSRGAAAGQPQHF
J gene: TRBJ1-5
clone size: .
V gene: TRBV7-2
D gene: .

CDR3 DNA: TGTGCCAGCAGCTCCGGACAGGGGGCCGTTACTATCACTGAAGCTTTCTTT
CDR3 protein: CASSSGQGAVTITEAFF
J gene: TRBJ1-1
clone size: .
V gene: TRBV5-4
D gene: TRBD1

CDR3 DNA: TGTGCCTGGAGTGTCCAAGCGGGGGGCCCAGATACGCAGTATTTT
CDR3 protein: CAWSVQAGGPDTQYF
J gene: TRBJ2-3
clone size: .
V gene: TRBV30
D gene: TRBD2

CDR3 DNA: TGTGCCAGCAGCACGGGACAGGGCTATGGCTACACCTTC
CDR3 protein: CASSTGQGYGYTF
J gene: TRBJ1-2
clone size: .
V gene: TRBV9
D gene: TRBD1

CDR3 DNA: TGCGCCAGCAGCCAGGACAGGTCTGGGGCCAACGTCCTGACTTTC
CDR3 protein: CASSQDRSGANVLTF
J gene: TRBJ2-6
clone size: .
V gene: TRBV4-3
D gene: TRBD1

CDR3 DNA: TGTGCCAGTAGCGGGACAAAGACTGGCTACACCTTC
CDR3 protein: CASSGTKTGYTF
J gene: TRBJ1-2
clone size: .
V gene: TRBV19
D gene: .

CDR3 DNA: TGTGCCAGCAGTGAATACAGGGCTGGAAACACCATATATTTT
CDR3 protein: CASSEYRAGNTIYF
J gene: TRBJ1-3
clone size: .
V gene: TRBV25-1
D gene: .

CDR3 DNA: TGTGCCAGCTCACCCGGGACAGGGAGCTCTGGAAACACCATATATTTT
CDR3 protein: CASSPGTGSSGNTIYF
J gene: TRBJ1-3
clone size: .
V gene: TRBV18
D gene: TRBD1

CDR3 DNA: TGTGCCAGCAGTGATTGGACAGCACAGCCCCAGCATTTT
CDR3 protein: CASSDWTAQPQHF
J gene: TRBJ1-5
clone size: .
V gene: TRBV6-1
D gene: .

CDR3 DNA: TGTGCCAGCAGCCCCCCGGGACTAGCGGGGGGTGACAATGAGCAGTTCTTC
CDR3 protein: CASSPPGLAGGDNEQFF
J gene: TRBJ2-1
clone size: .
V gene: TRBV5-6
D gene: TRBD2

CDR3 DNA: TGTGCCAGCAGCTTTGGCGAGGACTATGGCTACACCTTC
CDR3 protein: CASSFGEDYGYTF
J gene: TRBJ1-2
clone size: .
V gene: TRBV7-2
D gene: .

CDR3 DNA: TGTGCCAGCAGCCTTGGACAGGGCTCCTACAATGAGCAGTTCTTC
CDR3 protein: CASSLGQGSYNEQFF
J gene: TRBJ2-1
clone size: .
V gene: TRBV6-6
D gene: TRBD1

CDR3 DNA: TGCGCCAGCAGCGTCACGGGACTGGGGAACACTGAAGCTTTCTTT
CDR3 protein: CASSVTGLGNTEAFF
J gene: TRBJ1-1
clone size: .
V gene: TRBV5-1
D gene: .

CDR3 DNA: TGTGCCAGCAGCCAAGATTATAGCAATCAGCCCCAGCATTTT
CDR3 protein: CASSQDYSNQPQHF
J gene: TRBJ1-5
clone size: .
V gene: TRBV3-1/TRBV3-2
D gene: .

CDR3 DNA: TGTGCCAGCAGCCGGACTGAAGATAATTCACCCCTCCACTTT
CDR3 protein: CASSRTEDNSPLHF
J gene: TRBJ1-6
clone size: .
V gene: TRBV13
D gene: .

CDR3 DNA: TGTGCCAGCAGCGTAGACAGGGGGGGAGAAAAACTGTTTTTT
CDR3 protein: CASSVDRGGEKLFF
J gene: TRBJ1-4
clone size: .
V gene: TRBV5-4
D gene: TRBD1

CDR3 DNA: TGTGCCAGCAGCGTAGACAGGGGGCAAGCGGTGCAGTACTTC
CDR3 protein: CASSVDRGQAVQYF
J gene: TRBJ2-7
clone size: .
V gene: TRBV9
D gene: TRBD1

CDR3 DNA: TGTGCCACCAGCAGTTTACAGCTAAATGAAAAACTGTTTTTT
CDR3 protein: CATSSLQLNEKLFF
J gene: TRBJ1-4
clone size: few
V gene: TRBV15
D gene: .

CDR3 DNA: TGTGCCAGCAGTCACACAGGTAGGACTGAAGCTTTCTTT
CDR3 protein: CASSHTGRTEAFF
J gene: TRBJ1-1
clone size: .
V gene: TRBV6-2/TRBV6-3
D gene: .

CDR3 DNA: TGTGCCAGCAGCGTAGTGGCCCTGGCCCCGGGACAGTACACCGGGGAGCTGTTTTTT
CDR3 protein: CASSVVALAPGQYTGELFF
J gene: TRBJ2-2
clone size: once
V gene: TRBV9
D gene: TRBD1

CDR3 DNA: TGTGCCAGCAGTTTTGTGGGCAGGGGGAAGGACGAGCAGTACTTC
CDR3 protein: CASSFVGRGKDEQYF
J gene: TRBJ2-7
clone size: .
V gene: TRBV27
D gene: TRBD1

CDR3 DNA: TGCGCCAGCAGCTTTAGCTTAGGAACGAACACTGAAGCTTTCTTT
CDR3 protein: CASSFSLGTNTEAFF
J gene: TRBJ1-1
clone size: .
V gene: TRBV5-1
D gene: .

CDR3 DNA: TGTGCCAGCAGAGAGACAGTCAACTATGGCTACACCTTC
CDR3 protein: CASRETVNYGYTF
J gene: TRBJ1-2
clone size: once
V gene: TRBV6-5
D gene: .